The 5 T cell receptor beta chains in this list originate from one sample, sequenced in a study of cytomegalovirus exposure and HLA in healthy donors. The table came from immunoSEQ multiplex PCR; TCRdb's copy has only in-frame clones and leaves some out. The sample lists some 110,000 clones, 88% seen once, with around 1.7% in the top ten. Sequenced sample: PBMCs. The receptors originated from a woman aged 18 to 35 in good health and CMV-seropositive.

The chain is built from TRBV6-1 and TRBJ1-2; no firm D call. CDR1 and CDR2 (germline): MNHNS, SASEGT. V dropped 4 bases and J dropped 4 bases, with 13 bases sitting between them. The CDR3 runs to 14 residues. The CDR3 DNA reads TGTGCCAGCAGTGCCGAATTGGCCGTCTATGGCTACACCTTC. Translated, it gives CASSAELAVYGYTF.

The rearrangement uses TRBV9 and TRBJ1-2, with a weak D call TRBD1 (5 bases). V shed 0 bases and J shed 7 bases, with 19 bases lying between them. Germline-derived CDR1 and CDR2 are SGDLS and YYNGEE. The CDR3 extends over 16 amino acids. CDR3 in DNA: TGTGCCAGCAGCGTAGAATCTTATGGGGGGTCTGGTGGCTACACCTTC. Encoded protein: CASSVESYGGSGGYTF.

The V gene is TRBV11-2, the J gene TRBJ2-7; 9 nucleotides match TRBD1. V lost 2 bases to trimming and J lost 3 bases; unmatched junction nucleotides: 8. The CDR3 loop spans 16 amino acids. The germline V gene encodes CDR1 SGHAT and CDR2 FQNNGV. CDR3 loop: CASSLTPDRGGYEQYF. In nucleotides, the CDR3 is TGTGCCAGCAGCTTAACCCCGGACAGGGGAGGCTACGAGCAGTACTTC.

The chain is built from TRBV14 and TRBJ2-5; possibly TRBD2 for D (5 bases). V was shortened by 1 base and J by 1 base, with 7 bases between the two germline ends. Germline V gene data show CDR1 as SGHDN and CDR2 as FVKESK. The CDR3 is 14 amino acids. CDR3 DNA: TGTGCCAGCAGCCAAGCGGGAACCCAAGAGACCCAGTACTTC. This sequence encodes CASSQAGTQETQYF.

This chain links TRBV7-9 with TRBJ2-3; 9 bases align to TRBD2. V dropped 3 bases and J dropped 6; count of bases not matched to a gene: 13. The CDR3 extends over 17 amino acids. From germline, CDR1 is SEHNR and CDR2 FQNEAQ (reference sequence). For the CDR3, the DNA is TGTGCCAGCAGCTTTGGGGGTCCTAGCGGGGTAGTTGATACGCAGTATTTT. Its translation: CASSFGGPSGVVDTQYF.